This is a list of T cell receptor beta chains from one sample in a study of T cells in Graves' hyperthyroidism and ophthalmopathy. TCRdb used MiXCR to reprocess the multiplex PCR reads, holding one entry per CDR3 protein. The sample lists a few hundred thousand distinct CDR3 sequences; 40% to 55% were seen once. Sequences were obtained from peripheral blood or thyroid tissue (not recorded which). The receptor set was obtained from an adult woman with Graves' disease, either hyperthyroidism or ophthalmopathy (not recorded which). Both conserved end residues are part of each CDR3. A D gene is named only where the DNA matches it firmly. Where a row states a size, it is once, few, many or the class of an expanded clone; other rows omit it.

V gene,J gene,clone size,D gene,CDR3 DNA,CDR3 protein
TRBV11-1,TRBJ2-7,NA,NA,TGTGCCAGCAGCCAGACTAGTTCCTACGAGCAGTACTTC,CASSQTSSYEQYF
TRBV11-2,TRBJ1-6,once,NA,TGTGCCAGCAGCGCCGAATATAATTCACCCCTCCACTTT,CASSAEYNSPLHF
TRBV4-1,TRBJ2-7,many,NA,TGCGCCAGCAGCCAAGATACGGCGGGATTAAAGCAGTACTTC,CASSQDTAGLKQYF
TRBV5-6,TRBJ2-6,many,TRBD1,TGTGCCAGCAGCGAGACAGGGTTCGGTTATGGGGCCAACGTCCTGACTTTC,CASSETGFGYGANVLTF
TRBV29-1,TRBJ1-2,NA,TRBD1,TGCAGCGTACGGACAGGGGCCCAGCTCTATGGCTACACCTTC,CSVRTGAQLYGYTF
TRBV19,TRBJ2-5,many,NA,TGTGCCAGTAGTCCCCGATCGAGTGAGACCCAGTACTTC,CASSPRSSETQYF
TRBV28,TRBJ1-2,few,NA,TGTGCCAGCAGTTTAGCAGGCGGGCGGCGCTATGGCTACACCTTC,CASSLAGGRRYGYTF
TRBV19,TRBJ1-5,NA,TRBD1,TGTGCCAGTAAAGGGGGCAGGGGGGAACCATATCAGCCCCAGCATTTT,CASKGGRGEPYQPQHF
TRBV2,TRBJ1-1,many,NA,TGTGCCAGCAGTGGCACTGTAGCTGAAGCTTTCTTT,CASSGTVAEAFF
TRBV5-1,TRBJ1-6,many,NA,TGCGCCAGCAGCCTGGCCCTCAGGGCCTTTTCACCCCTCCACTTT,CASSLALRAFSPLHF
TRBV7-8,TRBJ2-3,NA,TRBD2,TGTGCCAGCAGCTTATCGTCGGCTAGCGGGAGAGTCACAGATACGCAGTATTTT,CASSLSSASGRVTDTQYF
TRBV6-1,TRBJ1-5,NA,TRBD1,TGTGCCAGCTATCCGGGACAGGGGAGTCAGCCCCAGCATTTT,CASYPGQGSQPQHF
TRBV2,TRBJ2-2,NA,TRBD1,TGTGCCGGCAGTGAAGGGGGCGGATCGGTGGAGCTGTTTTTT,CAGSEGGGSVELFF
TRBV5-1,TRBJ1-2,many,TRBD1,TGCGCCAGCAGCTCATGGACAGGCAACTATGGCTACACCTTC,CASSSWTGNYGYTF
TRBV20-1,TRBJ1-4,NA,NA,TGCAGTGCTAGATTTGTGTCCGTGGAAAAACTGTTTTTT,CSARFVSVEKLFF
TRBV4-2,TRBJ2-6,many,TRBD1,TGTGCCAGCAGACCTACAGGGGGCGCTGGGGCCAACGTCCTGACTTTC,CASRPTGGAGANVLTF